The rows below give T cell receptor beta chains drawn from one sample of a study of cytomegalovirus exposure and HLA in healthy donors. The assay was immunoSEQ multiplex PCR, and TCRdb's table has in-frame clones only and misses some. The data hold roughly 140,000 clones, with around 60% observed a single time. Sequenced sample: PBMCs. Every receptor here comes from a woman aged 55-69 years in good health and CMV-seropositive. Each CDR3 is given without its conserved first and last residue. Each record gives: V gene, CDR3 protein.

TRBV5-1	ASSLTSVTYNEQF
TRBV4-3	ASSPGQQNTEAF
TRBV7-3	ASSTGTGGTGELF
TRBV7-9	ASSSGGFGGFTDTQY
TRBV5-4	ASSQGGEQY
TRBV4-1	ASSQNRNSYEQY
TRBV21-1	ASSKAGGCPYNEQF
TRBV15	ATSRGTSGSYEQF
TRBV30	AWLGGGREAF
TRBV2	ASTLLGDNGYT
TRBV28	ASSFGRGFYGGSTDTQY
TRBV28	ASSFLQKNTEAF
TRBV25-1	ASSDLGTPPYEQY
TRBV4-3	ASSQDRRAKNTGELF
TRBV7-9	ASSPSASGRGEQF
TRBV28	ASSLTDTEAF
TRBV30	AWAYGGLGNTIY
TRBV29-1	SVEGASGRPPDTQY
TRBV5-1	ASSQGQEAGANVLT
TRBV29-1	SVFASGYFTDTQY
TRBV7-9	ASSVGTQSSYNEQF
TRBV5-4	ASSPRLAGQETQY
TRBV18	ASSPPGGAYTGELF
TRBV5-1	ASSLEVRGRETQY
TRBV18	ASSPLQRSEQY
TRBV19	ASSPRTGGNTEAF
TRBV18	ASSPFTVPGPDTQY
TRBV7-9	ASSSPRGSGRAGFYEQY
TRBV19	ASSFQVNTEAF
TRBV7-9	ASSLEWTGIKGQF
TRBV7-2	ASSPRGGQGFNEQY
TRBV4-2	ASSQDRNGGQQPQH
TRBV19	ASSFGGSSYEQY
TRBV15	ATSLRGVAKNIQY
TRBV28	ASSLRQGRGPQH